This T cell receptor beta chain was captured by sequencing in a study of cytomegalovirus exposure and HLA in healthy donors. As for the study in general: A previous analysis identified 100 million to 120 million unique TCR beta sequences derived from about 180 million T cells.

Whole-study findings and limits: In a later analysis, across HLA loci, associated TCR counts were highest for DRB1, lowest for HLA-C. Cytomegalovirus-associated status was assigned to 164 TCR beta chains.

Points on this clone: Its antigen is unknown.

The CDR3 is 16 residues long. Per the germline V gene, CDR1 is SGHDN and CDR2 is FVKESK. Trimming removed 3 bases from V and 2 bases from J, with 14 bases in between. The PCR was carried out with 60 Vbeta primers and 13 Jbeta primers. Only in-frame clones appear in the TCRdb table, and some are missing; sequencing was by immunoSEQ multiplex PCR. Of around 120,000 clones listed, approximately 80% are singletons. The source of this sequence is a human donor in good health. The chain is built from TRBV14 and TRBJ2-1; D is uncertain. The source material was PBMCs. The CDR3 reads CASSHPGAPTYNEQFF. For the CDR3, the DNA is TGTGCCAGCAGCCACCCAGGCGCCCCCACCTACAATGAGCAGTTCTTC.